This T cell receptor beta chain was documented in a study of blood T cell repertoires in COVID-19. Study background: Both acute and convalescent COVID-19 samples were obtained from the United States, Italy and Spain. Sources were T cells, B-cell-depleted T cells, or PBMCs; the material itself was cDNA or gDNA.

J was trimmed by 1 base and V by 7 bases; bases with no gene match: 6. Germline-derived CDR1 and CDR2 are SNHLY and FYNNEI. There are 15 residues in the CDR3. As originally analysed: Counts of nucleated cells, estimated from reference gene primer amplification, were obtained. The table came from immunoSEQ multiplex PCR; TCRdb's copy has only in-frame clones and leaves some out. Clonal size and the V and J genes are those of that table, whereas D and trimming came from the DNA. The sample shows about 88,000 clones, roughly nine tenths of them seen only once. This clonotype was obtained from a human donor with active COVID-19. The donor label of this sample is uncertain. The chain joins TRBV2 to TRBJ2-3, with 9 bases matching TRBD2. The sample was peripheral blood. The DNA of the CDR3 is TGTGCCAGCACGGAGCGGGGGGCAGGCACAGATACGCAGTATTTT. Protein sequence: CASTERGAGTDTQYF.